These 4 T cell receptor beta chains share one sample of origin, sequenced in a study of human CD8 memory T cell subsets. UMI-labeled 5' RACE was used, and it produced the TCR beta libraries. Each CDR3 protein gets one entry in TCRdb, which reprocessed the 5' RACE reads and gives no DNA. This sample contains some 5,400 distinct CDR3 sequences. The specimen sequenced was CD8+ effector memory T cells (TEM) sorted from PBMCs. Subset denoted: effector memory CD8 T cells, CCR7- CD45RO+ CD95+. The receptors come from a human donor in good health.

This clonotype registers medium-sized by frequency. The chain employs TRBV2 and TRBJ1-6; the TCRdb D gene call, TRBD1, has no DNA to confirm it. Germline V gives CDR1 SNHLY, CDR2 FYNNEI. This CDR3 contains 13 residues. CDR3 in amino acids: CATETGYNSPLHF.

The V call is TRBV9, the J call TRBJ1-4. This CDR3 has 14 amino acids. CDR1 is SGDLS and CDR2 is YYNGEE in the germline V gene. The CDR3 protein is CASSVGQMAEKLFF.

The rearrangement links TRBV24-1 to TRBJ2-2; as DNA is missing, the TRBD1 call by TCRdb cannot be tested. In germline, CDR1 is KGHDR, CDR2 SFDVKD. The CDR3 runs 15 residues. The CDR3 region is CATSDLRAGAGELFF.

Judged by frequency, this clonotype is medium-sized. The rearrangement links TRBV27 to TRBJ2-1; lacking DNA, the TRBD2 call made by TCRdb goes unchecked. There are 15 residues in the CDR3. The germline gives CDR1 MNHEY, CDR2 SMNVEV (reference sequence). CDR3 region: CASSLGTSGINEQFF.